These 8 T cell receptor beta chains were all obtained from the same sample, sequenced in a study of blood T cell repertoires in COVID-19. Data came from immunoSEQ multiplex PCR; TCRdb stores just in-frame clones and leaves some out. The repertoire holds approximately 250,000 clones, with 80% to 95% as singletons. The specimen was PBMCs or T cells enriched from blood (not recorded which). The receptors were sampled from a man aged 40-55 years who had been exposed to COVID-19.

The CDR3 DNA follows: TGTGCCAGCAGCGGACAGGGGAGCTCCTACAATGAGCAGTTCTTC. Its translation: CASSGQGSSYNEQFF. The chain couples TRBV5-5 to TRBJ2-1, with 9 positions matching TRBD1. Unmatched junction bases numbered 2, after V lost 4 bases and J lost 0 bases. Germline V CDR1 and CDR2: SGHKS, YYEKEE (reference sequence). There are 15 residues in the CDR3.

V and J are TRBV10-2 and TRBJ2-1; 7 nucleotides match TRBD2. This CDR3 is 12 amino acids long. Germline values: CDR1 WSHSY, CDR2 SAAADI. V trimming: 5 bases; J trimming: 10 bases; junction bases outside the gene matches: 5. CDR3 nucleotides: TGCGCCAGCAGTAGGTCGGGAGGCGAGCAGTTCTTC. This sequence encodes CASSRSGGEQFF.

This clone was observed once. This sample also contains other DNA sequences that code for the same CDR3. V gene TRBV5-1 combines with J gene TRBJ1-5, with D tentatively TRBD1 (5 bases). Between the trimmed V and J ends, which lost 0 bases and 7 bases, there was a span of 11 bases. CDR3 size: 14 residues. CDR1 is SGHRS, CDR2 YFSETQ, per germline. The CDR3 sequence: CASSLGQGSQPQHF. The CDR3 nucleotides read TGCGCCAGCAGCTTGGGGCAGGGAAGCCAGCCCCAGCATTTT.

The chain combines TRBV29-1 with TRBJ2-7, with TRBD1 matching 7 bases. Germline CDR1 is SQVTM and CDR2 is ANQGSEA. The V segment lost 1 base and the J segment 4 bases; nucleotides outside the gene matches: 7. The CDR3 has 14 amino acids. The CDR3 sequence is CSVEGRQGRYEQYF. The CDR3 region has the DNA TGCAGCGTTGAAGGGAGACAGGGCCGGTACGAGCAGTACTTC.

The V and J genes are TRBV30 and TRBJ2-7; D is unclear. This CDR3 spans 17 amino acids. Between the trimmed V and J ends, which lost 2 bases and 6 bases, there was a span of 26 bases. Germline V gives CDR1 GTSNPN, CDR2 SVGIG (reference sequence). The CDR3 is CAWSPPPMRRSLTEQYF. In nucleotides, the CDR3 is TGTGCCTGGAGTCCCCCCCCGATGCGACGGAGCCTAACCGAGCAGTACTTC. The full variable domain, its missing parts supplied by reference TRBV30 and TRBJ2-7, is SQTIHQWPATLVQPVGSPLSLECTVEGTSNPNLYWYRQAAGRGLQLLFYSVGIGQISSEVPQNLSASRPQDRQFILSSKKLLLSDSGFYLCAWSPPPMRRSLTEQYFGPGTRLTVT.

The V gene is TRBV14, the J gene TRBJ1-2; TRBD1 matches at 7 bases. The germline gives CDR1 SGHDN, CDR2 FVKESK. The CDR3 runs 17 residues. With 0 bases clipped from V and 0 bases from J, the junction kept 7 bases outside the gene matches. CDR3 nucleotides: TGTGCCAGCAGCCAAGATTATTCGGGGACAGCTAACTATGGCTACACCTTC. It encodes CASSQDYSGTANYGYTF.

This sequence joins TRBV15 and TRBJ2-1, with 8 bases aligning to TRBD2. J gave up 6 bases and V 3 bases, and 10 bases lay outside the gene matches. The CDR3 contains 16 residues. Looked up from germline, CDR1 is LNHNV and CDR2 is YYDKDF (reference sequence). The CDR3, as DNA: TGTGCCACCAGCAGGCCCGGGACTAGAAAATCCAATGAGCAGTTCTTC. Its translation is CATSRPGTRKSNEQFF.

The chain combines TRBV6-5 with TRBJ2-3, with D perhaps matching TRBD2 (6 bases). The CDR3 is made up of 16 amino acids. Germline V gene lookup returns CDR1 MNHEY and CDR2 SVGAGI. V was clipped by 2 bases and J by 1 base, with 13 bases between them. CDR3 sequence (DNA): TGTGCCAGCAGTTACGCGGGGCGGGGTCGCACAGATACGCAGTATTTT. Protein: CASSYAGRGRTDTQYF.